Presented here are 25 T cell receptor beta chains from one specimen sequenced in a study of T-cell memory formation after mild COVID-19. Each CDR3 protein is one row after TCRdb ran MiXCR on the 5' RACE reads. The sample includes about 260,000 distinct CDR3 sequences, roughly 8% of them seen just once. The sequenced material came from PBMCs or a T cell subset sorted from them (not recorded which). Source of these receptors: a man aged 18-30 years who had mild COVID-19 (a few samples of this study predate the infection). Cell type and time point are not known.

V gene TRBV2 combines with J gene TRBJ2-3; possibly TRBD1 or TRBD2 for D (7 bases each). V was shortened by 8 bases and J by 2 bases, with 20 bases between the two germline ends. Germline CDR1 reads SNHLY; CDR2 reads FYNNEI. CDR3 length: 16 amino acids. The CDR3 DNA reads as TGTGCCAGCTCTTTAGGGAGGGGGCTACCCACAGATACGCAGTATTTT. It is translated as CASSLGRGLPTDTQYF.

In this sample, this clonotype turned up many times. This sequence joins TRBV5-1 and TRBJ1-1; D gene unclear. This CDR3 comprises 16 residues. Germline V lookup: CDR1 SGHRS, CDR2 YFSETQ. V dropped 4 bases and J dropped 1 base, with 17 bases sitting between them. The CDR3 DNA follows: TGCGCCAGCAGCGACCCGCCCGAGGACCAGAACACTGAAGCTTTCTTT. Its translation is CASSDPPEDQNTEAFF.

This clonotype was seen ten or more times. This chain uses TRBV20-1 with TRBJ1-5; unclear D gene. The CDR3 extends over 13 amino acids. CDR1 and CDR2 (germline): DFQATT, SNEGSKA (reference sequence). Trimming took off 3 bases at V and 7 bases at J, with 13 bases between the two ends. The CDR3 DNA reads as TGCAGTGCTAGTAGGCCACTAATGCAGCCCCAGCATTTT. Protein product: CSASRPLMQPQHF.

This clonotype showed up just a few times. The rearrangement joins TRBV6-4 to TRBJ2-2; D call uncertain. Trimming pared 2 bases from V and 2 bases from J, leaving 3 bases between. The CDR3 covers 13 residues. From germline, CDR1 is MRHNA and CDR2 SNTAGT. CDR3 residues: CASSDGNTGELFF. The CDR3 region has the DNA TGTGCCAGCAGTGACGGAAACACCGGGGAGCTGTTTTTT.

Ten or more counts support this clonotype. In DNA, the CDR3 is TGCGCCAGCAGGACGGGTGTGGATGAGCAGTTCTTC. Translating it yields CASRTGVDEQFF. The chain is built from TRBV5-1 and TRBJ2-1, with D unclear. This CDR3 contains 12 residues. V lost 5 bases to trimming and J lost 8 bases, with 11 bases between them. Germline CDR1 reads SGHRS; CDR2 reads YFSETQ.

This rearrangement joins TRBV12-3 or TRBV12-4 to TRBJ2-1; D uncertain. Trimming took off 6 bases at V and 5 bases at J, with 20 bases between the two ends. This CDR3 comprises 16 residues. The CDR3 protein is CASSPTDPRPNNEQFF. The CDR3 coding sequence is TGTGCCAGCAGCCCGACCGACCCAAGACCCAACAATGAGCAGTTCTTC.

This clonotype was found a few times. V usage is TRBV6-6 and J usage is TRBJ2-1; D perhaps matches TRBD2 (6 bases). Trimming removed 2 bases from V and 14 bases from J, with 19 bases in between. The germline CDR1 and CDR2 sequences are MNHNY and SVGAGI (reference sequence). CDR3 length: 14 amino acids. For the CDR3, the DNA is TGTGCCAGCAGTTACGGTACAGGATCGGGGGTTGAGTTCTTC. Its translation is CASSYGTGSGVEFF.

This clonotype was counted between two and nine times. This chain uses TRBV20-1 with TRBJ1-1; tentative D call: TRBD1 (5 bases). The CDR3 consists of 15 residues. Germline CDR1 is DFQATT and CDR2 is SNEGSKA (reference sequence). Trimming pared 3 bases from V and 2 bases from J, leaving 16 bases between. The CDR3 region has the DNA TGCAGTGCTAGTCAACAGGCCAGAGAAAACACTGAAGCTTTCTTT. Its translation: CSASQQARENTEAFF.

This clonotype was seen many times. This chain connects TRBV5-1 to TRBJ2-7; D perhaps matches TRBD2 (6 bases). The V gene lost 4 bases and the J gene lost 2 bases, with 16 bases spanning the gap. CDR1 is SGHRS, CDR2 YFSETQ, per germline. The CDR3 totals 15 residues. The DNA of the CDR3 is TGCGCCAGCAGCATTGACCCCACGGGGGCCTACGAGCAGTACGTC. Translating gives CASSIDPTGAYEQYV.

This clonotype was detected a few times. The chain combines TRBV7-9 with TRBJ1-6, with D unclear. Germline V gene data show CDR1 as SEHNR and CDR2 as FQNEAQ (reference sequence). V was clipped by 1 base and J by 14 bases, with 15 bases between them. The CDR3 totals 14 residues. The CDR3 loop is CASSLGPRRETLHF. The CDR3 DNA sequence: TGTGCCAGCAGCTTAGGCCCCCGAAGGGAAACCCTCCACTTT.

This clonotype has only a few counts. The CDR3 reads CSARRQVVANYGYTF. In nucleotides, the CDR3 is TGCAGTGCTAGAAGGCAGGTTGTAGCTAACTATGGCTACACCTTC. This rearrangement joins TRBV20-1 to TRBJ1-2; D gene ambiguous. Germline CDR1 reads DFQATT; CDR2 reads SNEGSKA (reference sequence). Between the trimmed V and J ends, which lost 2 bases and 0 bases, there was a span of 13 bases. This CDR3 contains 15 residues.

V and J are TRBV4-3 and TRBJ2-6; the D is unclear. Germline V CDR1 and CDR2: LGHNA, YSLEER. This CDR3 comprises 22 residues. Trimming took off 0 bases at V and 0 bases at J, with 24 bases between the two ends. CDR3 DNA sequence: TGCGCCAGCAGCCAAGATTTGAGCGACTTTGGCAGTACTCCCTCTGGGGCCAACGTCCTGACTTTC. Protein: CASSQDLSDFGSTPSGANVLTF.

This clonotype was counted many times. The chain is built from TRBV5-1 and TRBJ2-6, with no clear D. The V and J ends lost 1 base and 0 bases respectively, with 8 bases between them. There are 16 residues in the CDR3. CDR1 is SGHRS, CDR2 YFSETQ, per germline. CDR3 protein: CASSLKAISGANVLTF. The CDR3 DNA reads TGCGCCAGCAGCTTGAAAGCAATCTCTGGGGCCAACGTCCTGACTTTC.

This clonotype was detected only a few times. The gene calls are TRBV24-1 and TRBJ2-3; 10 positions agree with TRBD1. From germline, CDR1 is KGHDR and CDR2 SFDVKD. The CDR3 spans 18 residues. V lost 1 base to trimming and J lost 5 bases; unmatched junction nucleotides: 11. CDR3 sequence: CATSDFSGQGIFGDTQYF. CDR3 in DNA: TGTGCCACCAGTGATTTTTCGGGACAGGGGATTTTTGGAGATACGCAGTATTTT.

The V and J genes are TRBV15 and TRBJ1-5; 7 positions agree with TRBD1. The CDR3 extends over 15 amino acids. Germline values: CDR1 LNHNV, CDR2 YYDKDF (reference sequence). J gave up 3 bases and V 2 bases, and 4 bases lay outside the gene matches. The CDR3 region has the DNA TGTGCCACCAGCAGATGGGACAGCGACAATCAGCCCCAGCATTTT. Its protein is CATSRWDSDNQPQHF.

This clonotype turned up a few times. The chain combines TRBV19 with TRBJ2-5, with D possibly being TRBD2 (5 bases). Germline V gene data show CDR1 as LNHDA and CDR2 as SQIVND (reference sequence). V shed 2 bases and J shed 4 bases, with 8 bases lying between them. This CDR3 is 13 amino acids long. The CDR3, as DNA: TGTGCCAGTAGTATACGGGGAGTAGAGACCCAGTACTTC. Amino acids: CASSIRGVETQYF.

There are a few counts of this clonotype. The rearrangement joins TRBV3-1 to TRBJ1-6, with D maybe TRBD1 (5 bases). Germline lookup yields CDR1 LGHDT and CDR2 YNNKEL (reference sequence). Trimming shortened V by 1 base and J by 6 bases, and 10 bases separated the two germline ends. The CDR3 consists of 15 residues. The CDR3 loop reads CASSQGVGPNSPLHF. The CDR3 DNA reads TGTGCCAGCAGCCAAGGGGTGGGGCCTAATTCACCCCTCCACTTT.

The rearrangement uses TRBV5-1 and TRBJ2-1, with 9 bases lining up with TRBD1. Germline-derived CDR1 and CDR2 are SGHRS and YFSETQ. CDR3 length: 15 amino acids. The ends lost 1 base at V and 8 bases at J; junction bases unmatched: 7. The CDR3 here is CASSLRDRVVHEQFF. CDR3 DNA: TGCGCCAGCAGCTTGCGGGACAGGGTGGTCCATGAGCAGTTCTTC.

V usage is TRBV5-4 and J usage is TRBJ2-7; D not resolved. This CDR3 is 14 amino acids long. From germline, CDR1 is SGHNT and CDR2 YYREEE (reference sequence). V lost 0 bases and J lost 3, with 10 bases in between. CDR3 in amino acids: CASSLGPVGYEQYV. In DNA form, the CDR3 reads TGTGCCAGCAGCTTGGGGCCTGTAGGCTACGAGCAGTACGTC.

Many counts were recorded for this clonotype. The rearrangement joins TRBV30 to TRBJ2-1; TRBD2 agrees at 10 bases. The CDR3 runs 13 residues. The junction had 0 bases not matched to a gene; V was cut back by 0 bases and J by 7 bases. In germline, CDR1 is GTSNPN, CDR2 SVGIG (reference sequence). CDR3 bases: TGTGCCTGGAGTGTGGGACTAGCGAATGAGCAGTTCTTC. Translating gives CAWSVGLANEQFF.

This clonotype was seen a few times. V is TRBV12-3 or TRBV12-4 and J is TRBJ1-4, with D unresolved. Trimming shortened V by 3 bases and J by 0 bases, and 14 bases separated the two germline ends. CDR3 size: 17 residues. CDR3 sequence reads: CASSLARMIPTNEKLFF. The CDR3 DNA follows: TGTGCCAGCAGTTTGGCACGGATGATTCCAACTAATGAAAAACTGTTTTTT.

This sequence joins TRBV7-2 and TRBJ2-3; a weak D match, TRBD2 (7 bases). The V end lost 1 base, the J end lost 3 bases, and 11 bases lay between the germline ends. Looked up from germline, CDR1 is SGHTA and CDR2 is FQGNSA. CDR3 length: 15 residues. CDR3 sequence: CASSLVGGATDTQYF. In DNA, the CDR3 is TGTGCCAGCAGCTTAGTGGGGGGGGCGACAGATACGCAGTATTTT.

The rearrangement joins TRBV23-1 to TRBJ1-2; 7 positions match TRBD1. TRBV23-1 falls under the ORF class, with uncertain function. CDR3 size: 17 residues. The junction had 13 bases not matched to a gene; V was cut back by 4 bases and J by 2 bases. The CDR3 region has the DNA TGCGCCAGCAGTCTGAACCTTGAAATCAGGGGGAACTATGGCTACACCTTC. It yields the protein CASSLNLEIRGNYGYTF.

The rearrangement uses TRBV6-5 and TRBJ1-4; 11 bases map to TRBD1. V shed 0 bases, J shed 7 bases, and the junction held 1 base outside the gene matches. Germline loops: CDR1 MNHEY, CDR2 SVGAGI. The CDR3 totals 15 residues. CDR3 sequence: CASSYSGQGVEKLFF. The CDR3 nucleotides read TGTGCCAGCAGTTACTCGGGACAGGGGGTTGAAAAACTGTTTTTT.

This clonotype has just a few counts. The chain combines TRBV5-1 with TRBJ2-2; D is ambiguous. CDR1 SGHRS and CDR2 YFSETQ come from the germline V gene. V lost 4 bases to trimming and J lost 0 bases, with 10 bases between them. The CDR3 extends over 15 amino acids. CDR3 protein: CASSDGAANTGELFF. CDR3 in DNA: TGCGCCAGCAGCGACGGCGCCGCGAACACCGGGGAGCTGTTTTTT.